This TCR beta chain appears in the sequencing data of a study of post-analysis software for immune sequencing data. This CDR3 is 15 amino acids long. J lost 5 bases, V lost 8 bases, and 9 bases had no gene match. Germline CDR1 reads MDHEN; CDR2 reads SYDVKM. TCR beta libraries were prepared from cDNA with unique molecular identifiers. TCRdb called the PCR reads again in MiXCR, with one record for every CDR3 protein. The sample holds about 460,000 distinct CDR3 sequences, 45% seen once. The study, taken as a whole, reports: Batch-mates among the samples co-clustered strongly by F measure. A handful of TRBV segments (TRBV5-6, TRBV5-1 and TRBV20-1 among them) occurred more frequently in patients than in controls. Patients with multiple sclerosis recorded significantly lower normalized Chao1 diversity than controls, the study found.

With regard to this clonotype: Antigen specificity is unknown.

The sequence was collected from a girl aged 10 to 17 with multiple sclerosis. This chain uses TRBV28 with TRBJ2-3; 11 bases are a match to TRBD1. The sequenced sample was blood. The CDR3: CASVPGTGGRDTQYF. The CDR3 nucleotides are TGTGCCAGCGTCCCGGGGACAGGGGGAAGAGATACGCAGTATTTT. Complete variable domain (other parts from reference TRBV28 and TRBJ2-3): DVKVTQSSRYLVKRTGEKVFLECVQDMDHENMFWYRQDPGLGLRLIYFSYDVKMKEKGDIPEGYSVSREKKERFSLILESASTNQTSMYLCASVPGTGGRDTQYFGPGTRLTVL.